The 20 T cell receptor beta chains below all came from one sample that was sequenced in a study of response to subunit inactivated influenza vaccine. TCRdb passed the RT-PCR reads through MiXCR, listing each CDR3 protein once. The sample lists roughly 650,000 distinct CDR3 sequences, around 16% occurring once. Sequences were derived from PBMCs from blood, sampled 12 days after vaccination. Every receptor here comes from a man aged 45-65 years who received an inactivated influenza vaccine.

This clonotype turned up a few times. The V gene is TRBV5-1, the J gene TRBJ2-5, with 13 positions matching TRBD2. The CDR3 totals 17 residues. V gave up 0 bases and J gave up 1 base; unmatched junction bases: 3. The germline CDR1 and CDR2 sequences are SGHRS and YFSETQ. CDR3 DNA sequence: TGCGCCAGCAGCTTGGGACTAGCGGGGGGACCCCAAGAGACCCAGTACTTC. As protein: CASSLGLAGGPQETQYF.

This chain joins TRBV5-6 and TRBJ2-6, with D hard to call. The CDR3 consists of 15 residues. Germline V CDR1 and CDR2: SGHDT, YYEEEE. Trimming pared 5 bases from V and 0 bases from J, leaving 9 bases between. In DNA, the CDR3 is TGTGCCAGCAGATACGACCACTCTGGGGCCAACGTCCTGACTTTC. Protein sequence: CASRYDHSGANVLTF.

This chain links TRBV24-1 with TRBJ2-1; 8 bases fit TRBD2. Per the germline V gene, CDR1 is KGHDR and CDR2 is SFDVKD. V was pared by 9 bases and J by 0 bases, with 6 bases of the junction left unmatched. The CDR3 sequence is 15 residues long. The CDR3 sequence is CATGVSGVSYNEQFF. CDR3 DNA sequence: TGTGCCACCGGAGTTAGCGGGGTCTCCTACAATGAGCAGTTCTTC.

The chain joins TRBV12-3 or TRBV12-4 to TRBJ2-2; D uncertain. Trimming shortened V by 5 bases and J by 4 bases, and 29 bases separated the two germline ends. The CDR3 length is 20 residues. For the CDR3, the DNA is TGTGCCAGCAGTGTTCTTTCCTGGTGGGCAGGCCGGTCGAGCACCGGGGAGCTGTTTTTT. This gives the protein CASSVLSWWAGRSSTGELFF.

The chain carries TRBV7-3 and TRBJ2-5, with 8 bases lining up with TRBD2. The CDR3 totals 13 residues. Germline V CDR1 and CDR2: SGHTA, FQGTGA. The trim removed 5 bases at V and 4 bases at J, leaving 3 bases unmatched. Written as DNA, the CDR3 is TGTGCCAGCAGCACCCTAGCGGGAGAGACCCAGTACTTC. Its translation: CASSTLAGETQYF.

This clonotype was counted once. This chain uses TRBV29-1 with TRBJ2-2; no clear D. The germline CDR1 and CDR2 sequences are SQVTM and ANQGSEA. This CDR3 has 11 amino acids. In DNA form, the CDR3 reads TGCATCGTGGGGTCTACCGGGGAGCTGTTTTTT. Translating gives CIVGSTGELFF.

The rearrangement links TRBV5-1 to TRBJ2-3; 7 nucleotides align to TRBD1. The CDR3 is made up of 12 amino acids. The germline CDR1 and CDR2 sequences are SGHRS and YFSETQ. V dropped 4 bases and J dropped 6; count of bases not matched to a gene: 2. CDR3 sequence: CASSKGQDTQYF. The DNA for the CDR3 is TGCGCCAGCAGCAAGGGACAGGATACGCAGTATTTT. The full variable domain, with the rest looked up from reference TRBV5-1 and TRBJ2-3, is KAGVTQTPRYLIKTRGQQVTLSCSPISGHRSVSWYQQTPGQGLQFLFEYFSETQRNKGNFPGRFSGRQFSNSRSEMNVSTLELGDSALYLCASSKGQDTQYFGPGTRLTVL.

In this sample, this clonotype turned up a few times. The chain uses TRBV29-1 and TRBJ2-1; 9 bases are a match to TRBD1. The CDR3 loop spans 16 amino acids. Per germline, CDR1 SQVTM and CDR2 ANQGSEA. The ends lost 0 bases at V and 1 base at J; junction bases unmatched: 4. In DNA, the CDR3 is TGCAGCGTTGAAGATCCGGGACAGGGTTCCTACAATGAGCAGTTCTTC. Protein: CSVEDPGQGSYNEQFF.

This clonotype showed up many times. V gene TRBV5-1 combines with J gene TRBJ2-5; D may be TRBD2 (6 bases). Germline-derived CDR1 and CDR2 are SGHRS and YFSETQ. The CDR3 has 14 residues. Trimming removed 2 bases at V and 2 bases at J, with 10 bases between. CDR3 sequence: CASSFGGSQETQYF. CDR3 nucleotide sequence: TGCGCCAGCAGCTTCGGGGGATCTCAAGAGACCCAGTACTTC.

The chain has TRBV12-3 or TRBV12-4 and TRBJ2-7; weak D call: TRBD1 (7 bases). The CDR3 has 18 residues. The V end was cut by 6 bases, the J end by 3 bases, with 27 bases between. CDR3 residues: CASSLMRGGQVNGYEQYF. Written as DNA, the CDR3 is TGTGCCAGCAGCTTGATGAGGGGAGGACAGGTAAACGGCTACGAGCAGTACTTC.

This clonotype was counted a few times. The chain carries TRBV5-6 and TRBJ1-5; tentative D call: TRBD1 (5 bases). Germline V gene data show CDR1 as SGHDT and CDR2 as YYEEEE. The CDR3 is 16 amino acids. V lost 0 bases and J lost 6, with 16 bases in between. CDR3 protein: CASSLAGGRGTQPQHF. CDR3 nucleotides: TGTGCCAGCAGCTTGGCCGGGGGACGGGGTACTCAGCCCCAGCATTTT.

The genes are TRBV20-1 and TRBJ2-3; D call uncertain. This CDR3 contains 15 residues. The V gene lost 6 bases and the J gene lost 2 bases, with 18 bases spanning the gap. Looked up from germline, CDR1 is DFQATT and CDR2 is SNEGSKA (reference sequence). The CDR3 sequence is CSAGYKRGVTDTQYF. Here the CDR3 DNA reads TGCAGTGCCGGATATAAGCGTGGAGTCACAGATACGCAGTATTTT.

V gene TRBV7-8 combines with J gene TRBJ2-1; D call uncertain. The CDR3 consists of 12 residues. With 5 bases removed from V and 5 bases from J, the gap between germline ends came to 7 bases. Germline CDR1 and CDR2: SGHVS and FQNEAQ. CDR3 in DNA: TGTGCCAGCAGCCCACACAACAATGAGCAGTTCTTC. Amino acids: CASSPHNNEQFF.

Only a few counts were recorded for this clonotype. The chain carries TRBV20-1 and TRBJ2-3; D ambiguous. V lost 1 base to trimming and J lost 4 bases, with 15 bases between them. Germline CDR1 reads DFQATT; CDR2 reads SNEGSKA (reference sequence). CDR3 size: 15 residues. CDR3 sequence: CSARVSSGGADTQYF. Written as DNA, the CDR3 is TGCAGTGCTAGAGTTAGCTCGGGCGGCGCAGATACGCAGTATTTT.

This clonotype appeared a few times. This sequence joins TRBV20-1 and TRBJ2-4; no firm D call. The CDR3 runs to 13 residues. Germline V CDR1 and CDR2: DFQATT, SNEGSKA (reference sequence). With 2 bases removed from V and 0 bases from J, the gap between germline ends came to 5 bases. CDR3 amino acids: CSARTEAKNIQYF. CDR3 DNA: TGCAGTGCTAGAACCGAAGCCAAAAACATTCAGTACTTC.

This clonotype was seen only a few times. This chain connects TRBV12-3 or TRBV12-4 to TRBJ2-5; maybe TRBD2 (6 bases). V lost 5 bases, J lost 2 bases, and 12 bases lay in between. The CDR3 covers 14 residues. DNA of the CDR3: TGTGCCAGCAGTCGTGGACTACGACAAGAGACCCAGTACTTC. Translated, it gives CASSRGLRQETQYF.

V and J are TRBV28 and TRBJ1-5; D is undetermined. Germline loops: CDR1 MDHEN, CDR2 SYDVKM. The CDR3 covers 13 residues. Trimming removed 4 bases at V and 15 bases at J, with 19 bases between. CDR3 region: CASSSDDIGKRHF. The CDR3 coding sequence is TGTGCCAGCAGTTCTGACGACATCGGCAAACGGCATTTT.

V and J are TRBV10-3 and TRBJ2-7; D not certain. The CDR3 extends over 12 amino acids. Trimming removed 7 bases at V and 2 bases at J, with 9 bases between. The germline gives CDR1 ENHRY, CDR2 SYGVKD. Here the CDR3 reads CAIKSSTYEQYF. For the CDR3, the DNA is TGTGCCATCAAGTCAAGTACCTACGAGCAGTACTTC.

CDR3 nucleotide sequence: TGTGCCACCAGCAGAGCGGGGACAGGTAGGGCCTACGAGCAGTACTTC. Protein product: CATSRAGTGRAYEQYF. J is TRBJ2-7 and V is TRBV15; 8 bases map to TRBD1. This CDR3 comprises 16 residues. CDR1 is LNHNV, CDR2 YYDKDF, per germline (reference sequence). V lost 1 base and J lost 2; bases outside the gene matches: 7.

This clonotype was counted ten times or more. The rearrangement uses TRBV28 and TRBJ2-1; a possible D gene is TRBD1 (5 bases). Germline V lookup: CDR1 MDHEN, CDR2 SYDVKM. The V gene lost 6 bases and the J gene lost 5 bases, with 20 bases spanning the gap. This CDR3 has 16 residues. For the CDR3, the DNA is TGTGCCAGCAGAGCAATGGACACCGGGTATGACAATGAGCAGTTCTTC. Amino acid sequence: CASRAMDTGYDNEQFF.